This TCR beta chain was captured in a study of molecular identifiers for immune sequencing clone quantification. TCRdb itself ran the PCR reads through MiXCR, one entry per CDR3 protein. This table holds 75,000 to 100,000 distinct CDR3 sequences, roughly 19% found once. Unmatched junction bases numbered 2, after V lost 5 bases and J lost 2 bases. The CDR3 covers 15 residues. CDR1 and CDR2 from the germline V gene are PRHDT and FYEKMQ (reference sequence). Sorting captured naive CD8 T cells as CD8+CD4-CCR7+CD45RA+. Ten or more counts support this clonotype. The TCR comes from a human donor in good health. Some libraries in this study had Jurkat cell RNA spiked in. The chain recombines TRBV13 with TRBJ2-1, with TRBD2 identical over 11 bases. Source material: naive CD8+ T cells from blood, with Jurkat cell RNA spiked in. Subset noted: FACS-sorted CD8+CD4-CCR7+CD45RA+ naive T cells. The DNA of the CDR3 is TGTGCCAGCAGCCCGGGACTAGCGGCCTACAATGAGCAGTTCTTC. It translates to CASSPGLAAYNEQFF.